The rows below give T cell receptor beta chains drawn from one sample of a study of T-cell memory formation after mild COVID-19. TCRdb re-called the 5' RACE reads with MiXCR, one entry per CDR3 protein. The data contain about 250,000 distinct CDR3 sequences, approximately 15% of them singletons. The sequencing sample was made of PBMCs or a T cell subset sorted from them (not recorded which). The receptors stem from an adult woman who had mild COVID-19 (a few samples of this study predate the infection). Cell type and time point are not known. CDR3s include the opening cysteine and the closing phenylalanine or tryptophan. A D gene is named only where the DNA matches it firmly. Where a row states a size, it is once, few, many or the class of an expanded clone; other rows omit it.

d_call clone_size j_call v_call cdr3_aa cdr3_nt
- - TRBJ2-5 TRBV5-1 CASSQAGLRETQYF TGCGCCAGCAGCCAGGCCGGGCTTCGAGAGACCCAGTACTTC
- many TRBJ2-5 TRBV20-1 CSAGETQYF TGCAGCGCCGGGGAGACCCAGTACTTC
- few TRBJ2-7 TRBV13 CASTALDSNTYEQYF TGTGCCAGCACCGCACTTGACTCGAACACCTACGAGCAGTACTTC
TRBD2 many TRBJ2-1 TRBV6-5 CASSPGGGRAGRNEQFF TGTGCCAGCAGCCCGGGTGGCGGGAGGGCCGGGCGCAATGAGCAGTTCTTC
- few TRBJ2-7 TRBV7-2 CASRQNAYEQYF TGTGCCAGCCGGCAGAACGCCTACGAGCAGTACTTC
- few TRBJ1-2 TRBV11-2 CASSLDNKYGYTF TGTGCCAGCAGCTTAGACAACAAGTATGGCTACACCTTC
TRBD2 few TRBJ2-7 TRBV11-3 CASSQYYGTSGTYEQYF TGTGCCAGCAGCCAGTATTACGGGACTAGCGGAACCTACGAGCAGTACTTC
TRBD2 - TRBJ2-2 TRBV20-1 CSAYGLAGVPTGELFF TGCAGTGCTTATGGACTAGCGGGGGTTCCCACCGGGGAGCTGTTTTTT
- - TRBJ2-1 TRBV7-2 CASSSSRTSYNEQFF TGTGCCAGCAGCTCTAGTCGTACCTCCTACAATGAGCAGTTCTTC
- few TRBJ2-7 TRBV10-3 CAISPGPLNEQYF TGTGCCATCAGTCCTGGACCCCTGAACGAGCAGTACTTC
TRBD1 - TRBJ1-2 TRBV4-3 CASSQERGQDHGYTF TGCGCCAGCAGCCAAGAGAGAGGACAGGACCATGGCTACACCTTC
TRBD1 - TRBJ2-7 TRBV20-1 CSAPGQGATGIGYEQYF TGCAGTGCCCCAGGACAGGGGGCGACTGGAATCGGATACGAGCAGTACTTC
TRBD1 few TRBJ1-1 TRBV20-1 CSARTGPTEAFF TGCAGTGCTAGGACAGGGCCCACTGAAGCTTTCTTT
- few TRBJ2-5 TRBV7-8 CASSSRQVQETQYF TGTGCCAGCAGCTCCCGACAGGTCCAAGAGACCCAGTACTTC
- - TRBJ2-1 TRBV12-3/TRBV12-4 CASRIQGGSYNEQFF TGTGCCAGCAGGATCCAGGGGGGGTCCTACAATGAGCAGTTCTTC
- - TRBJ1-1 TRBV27 CASSLSGLLNTEAFF TGTGCCAGCAGTTTATCCGGACTCCTGAACACTGAAGCTTTCTTT
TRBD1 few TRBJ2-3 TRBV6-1 CATVRDRNTDTQYF TGTGCCACTGTCCGGGACAGGAACACAGATACGCAGTATTTT
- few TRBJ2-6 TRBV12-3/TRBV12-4 CASSSDMGGSGANVLTF TGTGCCAGCAGTTCGGACATGGGAGGCTCTGGGGCCAACGTCCTGACTTTC
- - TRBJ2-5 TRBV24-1 CATSDFSTGASKETQYF TGTGCCACCAGTGATTTCTCAACCGGGGCCTCAAAAGAGACCCAGTACTTC
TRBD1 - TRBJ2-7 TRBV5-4 CASSSDRGAEQYF TGTGCCAGCAGCTCAGACAGGGGGGCCGAGCAGTACTTC
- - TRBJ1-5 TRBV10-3 CAISESLYSNQPQHF TGTGCCATCAGTGAATCACTGTATAGCAATCAGCCCCAGCATTTT
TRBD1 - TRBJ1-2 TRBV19 CASHRDRGYGYTF TGTGCCAGCCACCGGGACAGGGGCTATGGCTACACCTTC
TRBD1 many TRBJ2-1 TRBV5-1 CASSLAAGTGGYEQFF TGCGCCAGCAGCTTGGCCGCGGGGACAGGGGGTTATGAGCAGTTCTTC
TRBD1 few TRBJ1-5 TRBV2 CASRRGTGTPQHF TGTGCCAGCAGGAGGGGGACAGGGACGCCCCAGCATTTT
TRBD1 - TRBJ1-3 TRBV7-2 CASSSRTGSNTIYF TGTGCCAGCAGCTCCAGGACAGGGAGCAACACCATATATTTT
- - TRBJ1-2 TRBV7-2 CASSLGSPQYYGYTF TGTGCCAGCAGCTTAGGATCCCCACAGTACTATGGCTACACCTTC
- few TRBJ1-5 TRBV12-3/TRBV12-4 CASSLEQGGQPQHF TGTGCCAGCAGTTTAGAACAGGGTGGGCAGCCCCAGCATTTT
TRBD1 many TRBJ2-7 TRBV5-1 CASSWTGGSYEQYF TGTGCCAGCAGTTGGACAGGGGGCTCCTACGAGCAGTACTTC
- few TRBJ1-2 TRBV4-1 CASSQEWGFYGYTF TGCGCCAGCAGCCAAGAATGGGGGTTCTATGGCTACACCTTC
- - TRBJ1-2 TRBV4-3 CASSQDTASTDGYTF TGCGCCAGCAGCCAAGACACGGCCAGCACGGATGGCTACACCTTC
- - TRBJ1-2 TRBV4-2 CASSQEGGVSYGYTF TGTGCCAGCAGCCAAGAGGGCGGGGTTTCCTATGGCTACACCTTC
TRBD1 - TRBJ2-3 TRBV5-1 CASSPRNRGPDTQYF TGCGCCAGCAGCCCCCGGAACAGGGGGCCAGATACGCAGTATTTT
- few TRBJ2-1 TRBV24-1 CATAGPGLLNEQFF TGTGCCACCGCTGGGCCGGGACTCCTCAATGAGCAGTTCTTC
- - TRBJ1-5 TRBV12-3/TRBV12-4 CASSLTSYQPQHF TGTGCCAGCAGTTTGACCAGCTACCAGCCCCAGCATTTT
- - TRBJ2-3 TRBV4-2 CASSHTRLDPTQYF TGTGCCAGCAGCCACACCAGACTCGACCCTACGCAGTATTTT
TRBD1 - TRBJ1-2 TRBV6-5 CASIGQGKANYGYTF TGTGCCAGCATCGGACAGGGAAAGGCTAACTATGGCTACACCTTC
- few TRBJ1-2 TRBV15 CATSRVGSGSAEDYGYTF TGTGCCACCAGCAGAGTGGGGAGTGGGTCTGCGGAGGACTATGGCTACACCTTC
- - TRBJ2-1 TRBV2 CASRGQNSYNEQFF TGTGCCAGCCGCGGCCAGAACTCCTACAATGAGCAGTTCTTC
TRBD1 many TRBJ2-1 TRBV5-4 CASSEDRFSYNEQFF TGTGCCAGCAGCGAGGACAGGTTCTCCTACAATGAGCAGTTCTTC
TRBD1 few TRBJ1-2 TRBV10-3 CAINQADRGLPGYTF TGTGCCATCAACCAAGCGGACAGGGGGCTTCCTGGCTACACCTTC
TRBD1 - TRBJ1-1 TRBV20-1 CSAAPDRVGTEAFF TGCAGTGCCGCACCGGACAGGGTAGGCACTGAAGCTTTCTTT
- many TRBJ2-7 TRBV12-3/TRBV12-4 CASSLGGGFKDEQYF TGTGCCAGCAGTTTGGGGGGTGGCTTTAAGGACGAGCAGTACTTC
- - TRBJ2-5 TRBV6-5 CASSSAGWEEETQYF TGTGCCAGCAGTAGTGCAGGATGGGAGGAAGAGACCCAGTACTTC
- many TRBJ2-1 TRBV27 CASSFFSYNEQFF TGTGCCAGCAGTTTTTTCTCCTACAATGAGCAGTTCTTC
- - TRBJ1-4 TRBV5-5 CASSLIPNEKLFF TGTGCCAGCAGCTTGATCCCGAATGAAAAACTGTTTTTT
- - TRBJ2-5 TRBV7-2 CASRKLGGETQYF TGTGCCAGCAGGAAACTGGGTGGGGAGACCCAGTACTTC
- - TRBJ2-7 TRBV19 CASSSQKNSYEQYF TGTGCCAGTAGTTCGCAGAAGAACTCCTACGAGCAGTACTTC